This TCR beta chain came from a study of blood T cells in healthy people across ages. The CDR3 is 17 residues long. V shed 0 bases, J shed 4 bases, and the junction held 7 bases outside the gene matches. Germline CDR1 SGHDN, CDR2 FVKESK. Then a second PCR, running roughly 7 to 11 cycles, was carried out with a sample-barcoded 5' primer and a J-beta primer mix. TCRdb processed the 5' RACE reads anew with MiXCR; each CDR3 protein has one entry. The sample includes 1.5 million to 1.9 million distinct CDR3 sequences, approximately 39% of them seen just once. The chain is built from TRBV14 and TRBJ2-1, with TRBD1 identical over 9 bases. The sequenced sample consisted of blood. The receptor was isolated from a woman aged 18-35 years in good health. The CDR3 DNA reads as TGTGCCAGCAGCCAAGATCTTCACAGGGGGCTGTACAATGAGCAGTTCTTC. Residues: CASSQDLHRGLYNEQFF.